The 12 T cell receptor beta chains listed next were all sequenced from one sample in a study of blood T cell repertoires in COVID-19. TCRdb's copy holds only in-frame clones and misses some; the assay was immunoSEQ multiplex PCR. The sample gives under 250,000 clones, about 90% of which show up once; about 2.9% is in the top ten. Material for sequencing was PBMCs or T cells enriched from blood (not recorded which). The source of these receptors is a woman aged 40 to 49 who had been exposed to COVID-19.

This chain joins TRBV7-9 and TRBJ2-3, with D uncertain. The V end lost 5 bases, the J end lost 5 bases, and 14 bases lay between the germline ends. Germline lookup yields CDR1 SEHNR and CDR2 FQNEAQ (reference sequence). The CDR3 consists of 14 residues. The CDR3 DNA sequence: TGTGCCAGCAGCCCACTATGGTCGGGAGATACGCAGTATTTT. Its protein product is CASSPLWSGDTQYF.

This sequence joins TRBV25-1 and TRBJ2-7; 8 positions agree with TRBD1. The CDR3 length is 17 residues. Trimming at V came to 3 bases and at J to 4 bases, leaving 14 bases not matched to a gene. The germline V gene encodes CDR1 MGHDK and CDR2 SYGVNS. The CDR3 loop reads CASSDLRDRILPYEQYV. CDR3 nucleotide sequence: TGTGCCAGCAGTGACCTGAGGGACAGGATTCTTCCTTACGAGCAGTACGTC.

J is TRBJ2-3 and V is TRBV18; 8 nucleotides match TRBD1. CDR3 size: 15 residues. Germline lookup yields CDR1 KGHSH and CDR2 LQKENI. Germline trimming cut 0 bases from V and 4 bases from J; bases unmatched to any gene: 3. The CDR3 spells CASSPPKTGADTQYF. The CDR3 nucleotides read TGTGCCAGCTCACCACCGAAGACAGGGGCAGATACGCAGTATTTT.

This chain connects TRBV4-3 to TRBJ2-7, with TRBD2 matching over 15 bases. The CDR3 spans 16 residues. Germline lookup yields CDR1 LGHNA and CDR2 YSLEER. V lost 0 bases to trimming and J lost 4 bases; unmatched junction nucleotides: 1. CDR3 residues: CASSQDGTSGGYEQYF. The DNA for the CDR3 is TGCGCCAGCAGCCAAGATGGGACTAGCGGGGGGTACGAGCAGTACTTC.

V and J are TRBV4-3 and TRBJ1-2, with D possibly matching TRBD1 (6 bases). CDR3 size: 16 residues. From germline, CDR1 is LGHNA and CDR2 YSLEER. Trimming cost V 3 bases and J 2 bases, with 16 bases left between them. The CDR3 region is CASSQDIDRINYGYTF. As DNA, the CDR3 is TGCGCCAGCAGCCAGGATATAGACAGGATCAACTATGGCTACACCTTC.

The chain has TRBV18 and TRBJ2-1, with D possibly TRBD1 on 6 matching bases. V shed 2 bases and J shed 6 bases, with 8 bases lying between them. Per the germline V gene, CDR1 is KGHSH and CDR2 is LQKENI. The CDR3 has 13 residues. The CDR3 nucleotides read TGTGCCAGCTCACCAACAGGGATCAATGAGCAGTTCTTC. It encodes CASSPTGINEQFF.

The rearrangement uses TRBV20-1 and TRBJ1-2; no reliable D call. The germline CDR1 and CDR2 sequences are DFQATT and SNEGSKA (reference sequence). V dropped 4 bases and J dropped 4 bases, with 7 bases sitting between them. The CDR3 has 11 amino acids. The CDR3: CSAMRAYGYTF. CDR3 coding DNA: TGCAGTGCTATGAGGGCCTATGGCTACACCTTC.

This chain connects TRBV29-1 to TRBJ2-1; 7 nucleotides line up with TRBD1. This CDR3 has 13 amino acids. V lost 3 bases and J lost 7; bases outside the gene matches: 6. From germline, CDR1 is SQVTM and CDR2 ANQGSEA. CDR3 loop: CSVDSDRENEQFF. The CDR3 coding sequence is TGCAGCGTTGATTCAGACAGGGAAAATGAGCAGTTCTTC.

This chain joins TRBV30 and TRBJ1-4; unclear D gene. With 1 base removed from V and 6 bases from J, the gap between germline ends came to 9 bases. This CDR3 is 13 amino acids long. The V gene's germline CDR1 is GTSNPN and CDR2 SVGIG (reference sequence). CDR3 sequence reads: CAWSGQVYEKLFF. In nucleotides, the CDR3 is TGTGCCTGGAGTGGGCAGGTTTATGAAAAACTGTTTTTT.

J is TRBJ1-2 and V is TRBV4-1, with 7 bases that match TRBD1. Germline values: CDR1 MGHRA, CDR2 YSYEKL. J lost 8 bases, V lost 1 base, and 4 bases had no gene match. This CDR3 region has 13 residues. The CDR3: CASSQATGYGYTF. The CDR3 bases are TGCGCCAGCAGCCAAGCGACAGGGTACGGCTACACCTTC.

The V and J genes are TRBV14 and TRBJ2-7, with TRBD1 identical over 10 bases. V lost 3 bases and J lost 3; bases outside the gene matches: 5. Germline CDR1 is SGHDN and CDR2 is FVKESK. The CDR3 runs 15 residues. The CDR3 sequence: CASSQRGQGYYEQYF. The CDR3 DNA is TGTGCCAGCAGCCAGAGGGGACAGGGGTACTACGAGCAGTACTTC. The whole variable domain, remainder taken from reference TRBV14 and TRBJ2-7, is EAGVTQFPSHSVIEKGQTVTLRCDPISGHDNLYWYRRVMGKEIKFLLHFVKESKQDESGMPNNRFLAERTGGTYSTLKVQPAELEDSGVYFCASSQRGQGYYEQYFGPGTRLTVT.

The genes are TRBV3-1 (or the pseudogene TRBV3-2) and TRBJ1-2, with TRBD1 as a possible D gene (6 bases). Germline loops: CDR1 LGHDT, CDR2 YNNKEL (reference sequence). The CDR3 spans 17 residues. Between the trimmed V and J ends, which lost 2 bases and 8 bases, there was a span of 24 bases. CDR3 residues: CASSQPAPGTLRGGYTF. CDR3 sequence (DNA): TGTGCCAGCAGCCAACCGGCCCCCGGGACATTAAGGGGAGGCTACACCTTC.